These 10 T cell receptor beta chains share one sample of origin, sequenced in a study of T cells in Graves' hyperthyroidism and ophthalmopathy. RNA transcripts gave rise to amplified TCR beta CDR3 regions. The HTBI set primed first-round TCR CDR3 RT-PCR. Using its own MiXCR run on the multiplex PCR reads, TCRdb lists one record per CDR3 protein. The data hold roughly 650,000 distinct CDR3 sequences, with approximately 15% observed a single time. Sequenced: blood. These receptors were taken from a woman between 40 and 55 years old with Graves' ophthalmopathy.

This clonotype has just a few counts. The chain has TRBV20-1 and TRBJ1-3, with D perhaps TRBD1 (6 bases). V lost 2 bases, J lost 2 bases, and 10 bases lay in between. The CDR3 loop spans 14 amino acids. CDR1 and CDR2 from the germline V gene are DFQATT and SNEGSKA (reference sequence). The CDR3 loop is CSARIGTTGNTIYF. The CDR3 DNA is TGCAGTGCTAGAATAGGGACAACTGGAAACACCATATATTTT.

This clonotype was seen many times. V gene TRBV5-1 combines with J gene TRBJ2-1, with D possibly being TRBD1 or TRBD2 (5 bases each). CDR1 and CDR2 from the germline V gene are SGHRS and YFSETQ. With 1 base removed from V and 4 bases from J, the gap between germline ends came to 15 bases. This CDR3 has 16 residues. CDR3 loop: CASSLTGPNQYNEQFF. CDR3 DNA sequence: TGCGCCAGCAGCTTGACGGGACCCAACCAGTACAATGAGCAGTTCTTC.

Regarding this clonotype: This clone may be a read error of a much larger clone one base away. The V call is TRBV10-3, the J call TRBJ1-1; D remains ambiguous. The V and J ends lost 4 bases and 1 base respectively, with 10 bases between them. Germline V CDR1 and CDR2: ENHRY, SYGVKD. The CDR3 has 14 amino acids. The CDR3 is CAISGPHQNTEAFF. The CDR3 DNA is TGTGCCATCAGTGGCCCACATCAGAACACTGAAGCTTTCTTT.

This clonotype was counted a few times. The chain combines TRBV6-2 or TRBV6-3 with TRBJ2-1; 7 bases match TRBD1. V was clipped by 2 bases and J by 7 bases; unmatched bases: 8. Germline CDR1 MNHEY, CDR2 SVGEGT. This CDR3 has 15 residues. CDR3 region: CASSYPPDRRNEQFF. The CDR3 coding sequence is TGTGCCAGCAGTTACCCTCCGGACAGGAGGAATGAGCAGTTCTTC.

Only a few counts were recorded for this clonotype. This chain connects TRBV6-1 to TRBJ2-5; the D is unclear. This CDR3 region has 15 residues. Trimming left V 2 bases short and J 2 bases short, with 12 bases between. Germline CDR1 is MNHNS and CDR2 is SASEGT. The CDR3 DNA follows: TGTGCCAGCAGTGAACGGTGGCACGCTCAAGAGACCCAGTACTTC. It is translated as CASSERWHAQETQYF.

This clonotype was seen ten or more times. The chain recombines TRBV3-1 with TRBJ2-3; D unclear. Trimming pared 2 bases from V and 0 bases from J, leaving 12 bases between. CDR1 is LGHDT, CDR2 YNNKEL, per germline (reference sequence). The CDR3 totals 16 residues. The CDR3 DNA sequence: TGTGCCAGCAGCCAACGACGGACGGAAAGCACAGATACGCAGTATTTT. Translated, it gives CASSQRRTESTDTQYF.

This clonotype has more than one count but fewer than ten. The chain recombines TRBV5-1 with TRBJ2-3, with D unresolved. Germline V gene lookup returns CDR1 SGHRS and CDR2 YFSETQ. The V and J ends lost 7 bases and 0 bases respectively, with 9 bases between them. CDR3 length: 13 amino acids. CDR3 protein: CASGHYSTDTQYF. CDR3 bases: TGCGCCAGCGGCCACTATAGCACAGATACGCAGTATTTT.

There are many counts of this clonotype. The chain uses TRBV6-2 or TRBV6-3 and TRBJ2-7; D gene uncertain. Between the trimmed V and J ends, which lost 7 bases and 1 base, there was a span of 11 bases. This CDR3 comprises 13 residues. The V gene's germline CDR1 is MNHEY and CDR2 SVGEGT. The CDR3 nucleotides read TGTGCCAGCAATCTGGGCCGATCCTACGAGCAGTACTTC. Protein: CASNLGRSYEQYF.

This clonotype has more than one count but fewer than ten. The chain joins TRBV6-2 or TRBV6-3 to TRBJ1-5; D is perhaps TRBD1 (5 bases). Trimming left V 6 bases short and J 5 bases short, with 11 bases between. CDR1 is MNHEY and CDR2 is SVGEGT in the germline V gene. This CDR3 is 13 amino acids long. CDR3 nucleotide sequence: TGTGCCAGCAGCCAGGGACGGGATCAGCCCCAGCATTTT. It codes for CASSQGRDQPQHF.

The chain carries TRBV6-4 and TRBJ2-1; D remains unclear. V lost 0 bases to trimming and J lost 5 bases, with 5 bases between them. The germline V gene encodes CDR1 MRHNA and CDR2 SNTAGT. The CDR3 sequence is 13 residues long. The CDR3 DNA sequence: TGTGCCAGCAGTGACTCAGGGCACAATGAGCAGTTCTTC. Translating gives CASSDSGHNEQFF.